The T cell receptor (beta chain) under discussion was sequenced for a study of cytomegalovirus exposure and HLA in healthy donors. Across the whole study: The same platform was used for the 100 to 150 validation repertoires as for the approximately 730 first-cohort repertoires, as reported in a later analysis.

Germline CDR1 reads MNHEY; CDR2 reads SMNVEV (reference sequence). CDR3 length equals 13 residues. Trimming removed 5 bases from V and 12 bases from J; junction bases left unmatched: 4. About this clone: The antigen is unknown.

Study observations and caveats: In the approximately 120 validation repertoires, a later analysis found that first-cohort TCR clusters tended to co-occur. While the bulk of TCR sequences proved rare, some public TCRs turned up in many donors.

Some clones are missing from TCRdb's copy, which holds only in-frame ones; the method was immunoSEQ multiplex PCR. The sample shows fewer than 140,000 clones, roughly 90% of them seen only once. The donors were part of the approximately 130-subject validation cohort, which stood apart from the roughly 700-subject first cohort. The sequencing input was PBMCs. The chain carries TRBV27 and TRBJ2-1, with 13 bases fitting TRBD2. This sequence originates from a woman between 18 and 29 years old in good health and CMV-seropositive. CDR3 sequence reads: CASSPGLAGMQFF. CDR3 DNA sequence: TGTGCCAGCAGTCCGGGACTAGCGGGGATGCAGTTCTTC.